The clone carrying this T cell receptor (beta chain) turned up a few times. Antigen unknown. The CDR3 runs 13 residues. Trimming cost V 7 bases and J 3 bases; bases outside gene matches: 4. The germline gives CDR1 LNHDA, CDR2 SQIVND (reference sequence). Clones were read by immunoSEQ multiplex PCR, and TCRdb kept only the in-frame ones, dropping some. The table lists 2.3 million or so clones, 90% to 95% of them singletons, with 0.39% in the top ten. This sample was taken from a study of shared clonotypes between healthy human individuals. Study outcomes and limitations: Several donors shared about 4.5% of their naive CD4 clonotypes.

This rearrangement joins TRBV19 to TRBJ1-2; 8 positions agree with TRBD1. Sequencing was carried out using naive CD4+ T cells from PBMCs. Subset of the sample: CD45RA+ positively selected. The receptor's source is a man aged 18 to 29 in good health. Some clones in this sample may be carry-over from other donors' samples. The chain's CDR3 is CASNPGGHYGYTF. In DNA, the CDR3 is TGTGCCAGTAATCCAGGGGGCCACTATGGCTACACCTTC.